This TCR beta chain was identified in a study of blood T cells in healthy people across ages (dated by TCRdb to about 2015). Regarding the study in general: In model experiments, template switching captured roughly one uniquely barcoded TCR beta cDNA molecule for every two T cells. The study measured age-related changes in TCR beta repertoire diversity using deep sequencing normalized with unique cDNA molecular identifiers. The donors were split into four age groups: young (average around 15 years), middle-aged (39), aged (roughly 68) and long-lived (roughly 86). To avoid experimental bias, donors of different ages were randomly spread across the sequencing lanes. The study analyzed two additional independent replicas of 1 million unique cDNA reads from the same blood draw for two donors, one aged 18 to 29 and one aged 80 or older.

The library was prepared using 5' RACE. The instrument was an Illumina HiSeq 2500. A second PCR of roughly 7 to 12 cycles was run with a J-beta primer mix and a sample-barcoded 5' primer. Each TCR beta cDNA molecule received a unique molecular identifier from a template-switch 5' adaptor carrying 12 random nucleotides. At least 2.5 million CDR3-containing paired-end reads were obtained from each sample. The Mint cDNA synthesis kit, primed by a TRBC-specific oligonucleotide, was used to synthesize first-strand cDNA from all RNA. Following uracil-DNA glycosylase treatment, a first 18-cycle PCR with universal primers M1SS and BC2_uni_R was performed on all cDNA. Per the source publication's procedure: For normalization, 1 million high-quality reads were randomly selected from each sample, with every read carrying a distinct molecular identifier. Reads sharing molecular identifiers were discarded rather than binned into consensus sequences. MiTCR, with a Q25 quality threshold and the strictest error-elimination algorithm, was used for CDR3 identification, clonotype clustering and error correction. Lower-bound total TCR beta diversity was estimated with a nonparametric unseen species model using Euler transformation. TCRdb reanalyzed the raw reads on its own, using fastp at Q25 for trimming and MiXCR for clone calling, and kept in-frame beta chains. Each entry is one CDR3 protein sequence, shown with its most common DNA and genes. The authors' filters were not applied to this entry. The sample table records 1,300,000 or so distinct CDR3 sequences; roughly 60% of these occur just once. The ten largest clones add up to under 8.5% of the sample.

Broader findings and caveats from the paper: Donor CMV infection status was unknown, potentially confounding age-related changes in expanded clonotypes. The long-lived group showed more naive CD4+ T cells, fewer expanded clones and increased TCR diversity than the aged group, suggesting age selection. Since profiling was done on bulk unsorted PBMCs, naive and antigen-experienced compartments could not be conclusively compared. The percentage of naive T cells measured by flow cytometry correlated strongly with observed TCR beta diversity. As age increased, observed TCR beta diversity per million T cells dropped in a roughly linear way, and a significant reduction was already evident by age 40. Total diversity estimates from one million sequenced T cells were considered lower bounds and underestimates.

As to this clonotype: The antigen this receptor binds is unknown. No quality values exist for individual bases; no much larger clone is one base distant.

Trimming at the junction amounts to 6 bases on V and 5 bases on J, and the germline ends lie 5 bases apart. For CDR1 and CDR2, the germline V gene lists ENHRY and SYGVKD. The CDR3 has 11 amino acids, counting the end cysteine and phenylalanine. The sequence is cut down to CDR3 DNA, 33 bases in frame from base 1. The roughly 39 donors, aged about 6 to 95 years, were systemically healthy Caucasian individuals from Russia. Each donor gave 8.5 to 10 milliliters of peripheral blood, collected into EDTA-treated Vacutainer tubes. Ficoll-Paque density-gradient centrifugation was used to isolate PBMCs, with at least 7 million per sample. Trizol reagent was used to extract total RNA from PBMCs, with at least 5 micrograms per sample. The percentages of naive CD45RAhigh/CD27high T cells were determined by flow cytometry on a PBMC aliquot from every donor.

This sequence was found in a man aged 18 to 30 in good health. The chain is assembled from TRBV10-3 and TRBJ2-1; the D gene lacks a confident call. Source material: blood. CDR3 protein: CAIRANNEQFF. In nucleotide form, the sequence is TGTGCCATCAGGGCAAACAATGAGCAGTTCTTC.